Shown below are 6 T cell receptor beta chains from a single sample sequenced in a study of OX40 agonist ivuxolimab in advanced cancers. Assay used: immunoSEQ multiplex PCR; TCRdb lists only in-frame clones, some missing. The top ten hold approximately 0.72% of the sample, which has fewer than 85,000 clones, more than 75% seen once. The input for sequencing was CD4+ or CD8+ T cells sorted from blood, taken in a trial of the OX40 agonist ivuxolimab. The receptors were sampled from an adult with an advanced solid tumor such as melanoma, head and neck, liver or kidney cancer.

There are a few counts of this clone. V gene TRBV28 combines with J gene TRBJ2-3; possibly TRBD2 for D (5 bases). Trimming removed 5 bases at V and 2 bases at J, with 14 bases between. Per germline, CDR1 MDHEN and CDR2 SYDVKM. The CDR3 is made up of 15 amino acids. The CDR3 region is CASSQASRPTDTQYF. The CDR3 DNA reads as TGTGCCAGCAGTCAAGCTAGCCGACCCACAGATACGCAGTATTTT.

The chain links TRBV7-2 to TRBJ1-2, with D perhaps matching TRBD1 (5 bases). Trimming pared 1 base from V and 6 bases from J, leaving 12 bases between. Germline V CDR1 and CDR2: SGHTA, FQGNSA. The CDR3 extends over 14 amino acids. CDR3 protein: CASSLDRRGNGYTF. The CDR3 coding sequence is TGTGCCAGCAGCTTAGACAGGAGGGGAAATGGCTACACCTTC. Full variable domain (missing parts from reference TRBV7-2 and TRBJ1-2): GAGVSQSPSNKVTEKGKDVELRCDPISGHTALYWYRQSLGQGLEFLIYFQGNSAPDKSGLPSDRFSAERTGGSVSTLTIQRTQQEDSAVYLCASSLDRRGNGYTFGSGTRLTVV.

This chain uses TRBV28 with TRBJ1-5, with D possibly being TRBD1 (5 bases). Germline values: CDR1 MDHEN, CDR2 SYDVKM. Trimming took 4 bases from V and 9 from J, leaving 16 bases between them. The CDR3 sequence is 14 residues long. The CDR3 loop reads CASSSSRGPGPQHF. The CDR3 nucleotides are TGTGCCAGCAGTTCCTCAAGGGGCCCGGGGCCCCAGCATTTT.

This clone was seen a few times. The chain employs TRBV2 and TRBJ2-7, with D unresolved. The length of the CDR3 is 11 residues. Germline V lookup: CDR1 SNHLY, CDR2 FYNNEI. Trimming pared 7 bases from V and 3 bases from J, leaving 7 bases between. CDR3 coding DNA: TGTGCCAGCACGAGTCTCTACGAGCAGTACTTC. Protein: CASTSLYEQYF. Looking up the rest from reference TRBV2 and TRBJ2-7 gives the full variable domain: EPEVTQTPSHQVTQMGQEVILRCVPISNHLYFYWYRQILGQKVEFLVSFYNNEISEKSEIFDDQFSVERPDGSNFTLKIRSTKLEDSAMYFCASTSLYEQYFGPGTRLTVT.

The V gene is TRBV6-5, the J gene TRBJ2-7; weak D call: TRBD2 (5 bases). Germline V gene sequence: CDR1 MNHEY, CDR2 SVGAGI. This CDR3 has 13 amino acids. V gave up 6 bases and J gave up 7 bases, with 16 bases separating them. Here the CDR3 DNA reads TGTGCCAGCAGGGGGAGTCAGAAAGGGGAGCAGTACTTC. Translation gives CASRGSQKGEQYF.

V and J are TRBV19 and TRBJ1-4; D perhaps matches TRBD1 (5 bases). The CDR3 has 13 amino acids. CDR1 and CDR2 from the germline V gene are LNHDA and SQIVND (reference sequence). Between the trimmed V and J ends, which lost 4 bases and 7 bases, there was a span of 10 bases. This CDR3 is CASSTGPIEKLFF. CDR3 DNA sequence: TGTGCCAGTAGTACGGGGCCCATTGAAAAACTGTTTTTT.